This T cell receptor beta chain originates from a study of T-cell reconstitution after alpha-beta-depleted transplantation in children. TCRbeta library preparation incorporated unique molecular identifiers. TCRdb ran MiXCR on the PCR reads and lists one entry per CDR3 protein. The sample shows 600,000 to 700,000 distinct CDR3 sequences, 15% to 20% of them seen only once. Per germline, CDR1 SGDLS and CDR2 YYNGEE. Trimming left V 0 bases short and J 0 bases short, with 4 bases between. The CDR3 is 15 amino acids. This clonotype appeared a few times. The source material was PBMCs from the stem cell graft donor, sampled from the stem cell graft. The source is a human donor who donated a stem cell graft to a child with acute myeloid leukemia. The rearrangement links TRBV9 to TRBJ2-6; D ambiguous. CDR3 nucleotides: TGTGCCAGCAGCGTAGAGGTCTCTGGGGCCAACGTCCTGACTTTC. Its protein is CASSVEVSGANVLTF. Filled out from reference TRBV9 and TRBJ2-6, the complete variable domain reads DSGVTQTPKHLITATGQRVTLRCSPRSGDLSVYWYQQSLDQGLQFLIQYYNGEERAKGNILERFSAQQFPDLHSELNLSSLELGDSALYFCASSVEVSGANVLTFGAGSRLTVL.